Listed below are T cell receptor beta chains from one sample, sequenced in a study of CD8+ T cells in alopecia areata. Libraries were prepared by immunoSEQ multiplex PCR; TCRdb keeps only in-frame clonotypes and omits some of them. The repertoire has 250,000 to 350,000 clones, over 45% of them found once; the top ten carry about 0.9%. This material consisted of CD4+ T cells sorted from blood, taken around week 54, from a patient treated with tofacitinib. Receptors originate from a human donor with alopecia areata. CDR3s leave out the opening cysteine and the closing phenylalanine or tryptophan. D genes are given only for firm matches. For some rows the clone size is stated as once, few or many, or as a class when expanded; others skip it.

d_call: -
j_call: TRBJ2-7
clone_size: -
v_call: TRBV30
cdr3_aa: AWSVPGVTYEQY

d_call: -
j_call: TRBJ1-3
clone_size: -
v_call: TRBV30
cdr3_aa: AWARGRAISGNTIY

d_call: TRBD1
j_call: TRBJ1-1
clone_size: once
v_call: TRBV15
cdr3_aa: ATSGPGTGKDEAF

d_call: -
j_call: TRBJ1-2
clone_size: -
v_call: TRBV9
cdr3_aa: ASSVAPHGGSNYGYT

d_call: -
j_call: TRBJ2-7
clone_size: few
v_call: TRBV29-1
cdr3_aa: SVVSGAYEQY

d_call: TRBD1
j_call: TRBJ2-7
clone_size: -
v_call: TRBV12-5
cdr3_aa: ASGRPRDRGSEQY

d_call: -
j_call: TRBJ2-6
clone_size: many
v_call: TRBV11-3
cdr3_aa: ASSLAGNGANVLT

d_call: TRBD1
j_call: TRBJ1-6
clone_size: once
v_call: TRBV7-9
cdr3_aa: ASSITGGSPLH

d_call: -
j_call: TRBJ2-5
clone_size: -
v_call: TRBV2
cdr3_aa: ASSGTVRETQY

d_call: -
j_call: TRBJ2-1
clone_size: few
v_call: TRBV29-1
cdr3_aa: SVDPQNEQF

d_call: TRBD2
j_call: TRBJ2-7
clone_size: -
v_call: TRBV2
cdr3_aa: ASRQTSASSYEQY

d_call: -
j_call: TRBJ2-1
clone_size: -
v_call: TRBV18
cdr3_aa: ASSELDEQF

d_call: -
j_call: TRBJ1-5
clone_size: -
v_call: TRBV15
cdr3_aa: ATSKRQARGNQPQH

d_call: TRBD2
j_call: TRBJ2-2
clone_size: -
v_call: TRBV10-3
cdr3_aa: AIKASGPQGELF

d_call: -
j_call: TRBJ2-3
clone_size: -
v_call: TRBV11-2
cdr3_aa: ASSLGLDTQY

d_call: -
j_call: TRBJ1-2
clone_size: -
v_call: TRBV25-1
cdr3_aa: ASSWGDLAYYGYT

d_call: -
j_call: TRBJ1-2
clone_size: -
v_call: TRBV6-5
cdr3_aa: ASSYEGAKYGYT

d_call: TRBD1
j_call: TRBJ2-5
clone_size: few
v_call: TRBV29-1
cdr3_aa: SVDRGKRETQY

d_call: -
j_call: TRBJ1-5
clone_size: few
v_call: TRBV4-1
cdr3_aa: ASSQVDMGFYSNQPQH

d_call: TRBD2
j_call: TRBJ2-1
clone_size: once
v_call: TRBV7-2
cdr3_aa: ASSLALLAGRYNEQF

d_call: -
j_call: TRBJ2-5
clone_size: -
v_call: TRBV5-6
cdr3_aa: ASRKSTATLQETQY

d_call: TRBD2
j_call: TRBJ2-1
clone_size: -
v_call: TRBV4-2
cdr3_aa: ASSQDKSGGAGEQF

d_call: TRBD1
j_call: TRBJ2-7
clone_size: few
v_call: TRBV29-1
cdr3_aa: SVEGTASYEQY

d_call: -
j_call: TRBJ1-5
clone_size: -
v_call: TRBV4-1
cdr3_aa: ASSQQGISQPQH

d_call: -
j_call: TRBJ2-3
clone_size: -
v_call: TRBV2
cdr3_aa: ASSVGFSTDTQY

d_call: -
j_call: TRBJ2-7
clone_size: -
v_call: TRBV5-4
cdr3_aa: ASSLEGQTYEQY

d_call: TRBD1
j_call: TRBJ2-1
clone_size: few
v_call: TRBV15
cdr3_aa: ATSRLQGAISNEQF

d_call: TRBD2
j_call: TRBJ2-5
clone_size: -
v_call: TRBV29-1
cdr3_aa: SVEKTGLAQETQY